This T cell receptor (beta chain) comes out of a study of vaccination effects on CD4 cells after COVID-19 (dated by TCRdb to between 2021 and 2022). As for the study more broadly: To identify antigen-specific CD4+ T cell clonotypes by their expansion, the ViraFEST assay first stimulated PBMC with viral peptide pools and then applied TCR sequencing. Post-vaccine samples across the study were collected a median of 72 days after the second dose, with a range of 14 to 241. Each well held 2 million to 2.5 million PBMC cultured in IMDM containing approximately 5.2% human AB serum, 8.5 to 10 IU/ml IL-2 and gentamicin, along with around 11 ug/ml peptides. SARS-CoV-2 spike-specific CD4+ TCR repertoires from before and after mRNA vaccination were compared in COVID-19 convalescent patients and in infection-naive vaccine recipients. Altogether, some 10 COVID-19 convalescent patients and a handful of SARS-CoV-2-naive healthy vaccine recipients made up the full study. The Oncomine TCR Beta short-read assay on an Illumina iSeq 100 was used to sequence cultures from other donors in the study.

After approximately eleven days of culture, CD4+ T cells were isolated with the EasySep CD4+ T cell isolation kit. Participants received two doses of either the BNT162b2 or the mRNA-1273 mRNA SARS-CoV-2 vaccine. Healthy vaccine recipients had no prior SARS-CoV-2 infection, confirmed by negative nucleocapsid antibodies before and after vaccination. On days 3 and 7, half of the culture medium was replaced with fresh IL-2-containing medium. Each peptide stimulation condition was cultured in triplicate wells unless otherwise noted. PBMC were separated from whole blood using Ficoll-Paque Plus gradient centrifugation and were then either cryopreserved at -140C or used fresh. The QIAamp micro DNA kit was used to extract genomic DNA from the cultured CD4+ T cells. Broad study findings and their caveats: The study was limited by a small number of convalescent patients, and early post-infection timepoints were lacking. Both infection-induced and vaccine-induced clones contracted markedly at late post-vaccination timepoints, which is consistent with waning T cell responses. Among healthy vaccine recipients, nearly all vaccine-induced clones were SARS-CoV-2 mono-reactive, and just 1 of 255 was cross-reactive with common cold coronaviruses.

As regards this clone: Its target antigen remains unknown. No base-level quality is on record; no much larger clone is a single base apart.

Looking up the germline V gene (reference sequence) yields CDR1 LNHDA and CDR2 SQIVND. The CDR3 sequence holds 14 residues, the cysteine and phenylalanine included. Only the CDR3 part of the read is kept: 42 bases, read in frame from the first base. Here V drops 6 bases and J drops 5 bases, and the junction holds 8 bases not matched to any gene. The library was prepared using the immunoSEQ multiplex PCR assay. DNA from the CD4+ T cells that had been cultured and isolated underwent TCR beta CDR3 sequencing. From the authors' description of their analysis: Non-productive TCR sequences were discarded, and reads were trimmed to the CDR3 region, with only CDR3s of 7 or more amino acids retained. The MANAFEST web app was used to pick out antigen-specific clonotypes by comparing their expansion in peptide wells with that in reference cultures. For clones to be considered positive, expansion at FDR<0.05 versus reference and all other wells, an odds ratio above 5, and a frequency above 0.1% in two replicate wells were required. Clonotypes significantly expanded in SARS-CoV-2 spike wells and in at least one common cold coronavirus spike condition were defined as cross-reactive. CDR3 similarity was assessed by Levenshtein distance using the stringdist R package, and unrooted trees were constructed with ape in R 3.6.1. Not all clones reach the TCRdb copy of this immuneACCESS table, which keeps in-frame sequences only. Checked studies attribute under half of the gap to unresolved V genes and leave the rest unexplained. The V and J calls and the clone size are those of that table, but D and trimming were determined from the DNA. The sample table shows 60,000 to 80,000 clones, and around two thirds are seen once. 2.2% of the sample rests with the top ten.

The source material was CD4+ T cells from PBMCs cultured without peptide, sampled after COVID-19 vaccination. Rearrangement joined TRBV19 to TRBJ1-2, with 8 middle bases fitting TRBD1. The origin of this receptor is a human donor who received a COVID-19 vaccine. The DNA sequence is TGTGCCAGTAGAGAAGACAGGGGAGGATATGGCTACACCTTC. Translated, it reads CASREDRGGYGYTF.